The next 9 T cell receptor beta chains were all read from a single sample in a study of radiotherapy plus CTLA-4 blockade in lung cancer (dated by TCRdb to the late 2010s). The library was produced with the immunoSEQ multiplex PCR assay. Entries here come from immuneACCESS through TCRdb and include only in-frame sequences with V and J called. Some clones fail to appear in such tables; in the studies checked, an unresolved V gene covers under half of the shortfall, and the cause of the remainder is unknown. Counted in this sample were 50,000 to 65,000 clones; around four fifths of them appeared once. The ten biggest clones cover less than 4.5% of the sample. The sample consisted of peripheral blood, taken from a patient treated with radiotherapy plus ipilimumab. These receptors originate from a human donor with non-small cell lung cancer who had a partial response to radiotherapy plus ipilimumab.

The chain carries TRBV7-8 and TRBJ2-1, with 14 positions matching TRBD2. This CDR3 has 15 amino acids. The V segment lost 5 bases and the J segment 7 bases; nucleotides outside the gene matches: 4. Germline assignment: CDR1 SGHVS and CDR2 FQNEAQ. The DNA of the CDR3 is TGTGCCAGCAGCCACGGACTAGCGGGGGGAAATGAGCAGTTCTTC. Protein: CASSHGLAGGNEQFF.

The rearrangement joins TRBV5-1 to TRBJ1-2; the D gene is possibly TRBD1 (6 bases). The CDR3 spans 16 residues. V dropped 2 bases and J dropped 4 bases, with 18 bases sitting between them. Germline CDR1 is SGHRS and CDR2 is YFSETQ. CDR3 protein: CASSLGARGGSYGYTF. In nucleotides, the CDR3 is TGCGCCAGCAGCTTAGGAGCTCGAGGGGGTTCCTATGGCTACACCTTC.

The rearrangement uses TRBV5-6 and TRBJ2-7; TRBD2 might be the D (6 bases). Per germline, CDR1 SGHDT and CDR2 YYEEEE. V was pared by 1 base and J by 5 bases, with 19 bases between. The CDR3 is made up of 16 amino acids. The CDR3 DNA follows: TGTGCCAGCAGCTTGTTCATTCTTGGGGGGAGAGACGAGCAGTACTTC. Amino acid sequence: CASSLFILGGRDEQYF.

The chain joins TRBV4-3 to TRBJ2-1; unclear D gene. The V and J ends lost 2 bases and 0 bases respectively, with 11 bases between them. The CDR3 runs 16 residues. Germline values: CDR1 LGHNA, CDR2 YSLEER. The CDR3 is CASSQNTQSSYNEQFF. The CDR3 DNA reads TGCGCCAGCAGCCAAAACACACAAAGCTCCTACAATGAGCAGTTCTTC.

The chain recombines TRBV25-1 with TRBJ1-1; 7 bases map to TRBD1. Per the germline V gene, CDR1 is MGHDK and CDR2 is SYGVNS. The CDR3 length is 15 residues. V dropped 9 bases and J dropped 0; count of bases not matched to a gene: 10. CDR3 sequence: CASRGPGRMNTEAFF. For the CDR3, the DNA is TGTGCCAGTAGGGGGCCAGGCCGCATGAACACTGAAGCTTTCTTT.

The chain recombines TRBV7-9 with TRBJ2-3; D is perhaps TRBD2 (6 bases). CDR1 is SEHNR and CDR2 is FQNEAQ in the germline V gene (reference sequence). This CDR3 is built from 14 residues. Trimming pared 0 bases from V and 4 bases from J, leaving 8 bases between. The CDR3, as DNA: TGTGCCAGCAGCTTAGCGGGGGACTCAGATACGCAGTATTTT. Translation gives CASSLAGDSDTQYF. The full variable domain, completed using reference TRBV7-9 and TRBJ2-3, is DTGVSQNPRHKITKRGQNVTFRCDPISEHNRLYWYRQTLGQGPEFLTYFQNEAQLEKSRLLSDRFSAERPKGSFSTLEIQRTEQGDSAMYLCASSLAGDSDTQYFGPGTRLTVL.

V gene TRBV5-1 combines with J gene TRBJ2-5; 12 nucleotides match TRBD1. The CDR3 contains 17 residues. Germline values: CDR1 SGHRS, CDR2 YFSETQ. V shed 5 bases, J shed 5 bases, and the junction held 13 bases outside the gene matches. Written as DNA, the CDR3 is TGCGCCAGCAGTGAGCTACCGGGACAGGGGGCGCGGGAGACCCAGTACTTC. This gives the protein CASSELPGQGARETQYF. Combining the CDR3 with reference TRBV5-1 and TRBJ2-5 gives the whole variable domain KAGVTQTPRYLIKTRGQQVTLSCSPISGHRSVSWYQQTPGQGLQFLFEYFSETQRNKGNFPGRFSGRQFSNSRSEMNVSTLELGDSALYLCASSELPGQGARETQYFGPGTRLLVL.

In this sample, this clone turned up once. The chain employs TRBV7-3 and TRBJ2-3; 8 bases map to TRBD1. Germline trimming cut 5 bases from V and 4 bases from J; bases unmatched to any gene: 8. Looked up from germline, CDR1 is SGHTA and CDR2 is FQGTGA. The CDR3 is 15 amino acids. This chain's CDR3 is CASSTTGGRADTQYF. In DNA form, the CDR3 reads TGTGCCAGCAGCACAACAGGGGGGCGCGCAGATACGCAGTATTTT. The full variable domain, rest sourced from reference TRBV7-3 and TRBJ2-3, is GAGVSQTPSNKVTEKGKYVELRCDPISGHTALYWYRQSLGQGPEFLIYFQGTGAADDSGLPNDRFFAVRPEGSVSTLKIQRTERGDSAVYLCASSTTGGRADTQYFGPGTRLTVL.

This chain joins TRBV5-1 and TRBJ2-3; 8 bases are a match to TRBD2. The CDR3 spans 17 residues. V trimming: 4 bases; J trimming: 0 bases; junction bases outside the gene matches: 10. Germline loops: CDR1 SGHRS, CDR2 YFSETQ. CDR3 bases: TGCGCCAGCAGCGGCGGTGTGATAGCGGGAAGCACAGATACGCAGTATTTT. Its protein product is CASSGGVIAGSTDTQYF.